These 5 T cell receptor beta chains originate from one sample sequenced in a study of human T cells and chemical hapten exposure. TCRdb fed the RACE reads into MiXCR, producing one record per CDR3 protein. The table has fewer than 100,000 distinct CDR3 sequences, around 9.9% seen once. Time point: patch test 3, about 24 weeks after DPC sensitization. The sample's treatment: therapeutic diphenylcyclopropenone sensitization with weekly scalp DPC. The starting material was whole blood, obtained in connection with sensitization to the hapten diphenylcyclopropenone (DPC). These receptors were collected from a woman aged 30 to 39 with alopecia areata. Some clones in this sample may be carry-over from other donors' samples.

This chain uses TRBV18 with TRBJ2-3; perhaps TRBD1 as D (5 bases). The V gene's germline CDR1 is KGHSH and CDR2 LQKENI. Trimming removed 1 base from V and 5 bases from J, with 13 bases in between. The CDR3 covers 15 residues. CDR3 loop: CASSPLAGSEDTQYF. DNA for the CDR3: TGTGCCAGCTCACCACTGGCAGGGTCGGAAGATACGCAGTATTTT.

V and J are TRBV28 and TRBJ2-3, with D hard to call. This CDR3 is built from 14 residues. Trimming pared 8 bases from V and 1 base from J, leaving 13 bases between. The germline V gene encodes CDR1 MDHEN and CDR2 SYDVKM. CDR3 in amino acids: CASVEASGTDTQYF. Written as DNA, the CDR3 is TGTGCCAGCGTCGAAGCGTCTGGCACAGATACGCAGTATTTT.

The chain joins TRBV6-5 to TRBJ2-4; 8 nucleotides align to TRBD1. The CDR3 has 13 residues. Trimming at V came to 4 bases and at J to 6 bases, leaving 2 bases not matched to a gene. Looked up from germline, CDR1 is MNHEY and CDR2 is SVGAGI. In DNA, the CDR3 is TGTGCCAGCAGTTCGACAGGGGTAAACATTCAGTACTTC. Its translation: CASSSTGVNIQYF.

This clonotype was recorded at least ten times. The CDR3 DNA follows: TGTGCCAGTAGTATAACGAGGGGAACCACAGATACGCAGTATTTT. This encodes CASSITRGTTDTQYF. V usage is TRBV19 and J usage is TRBJ2-3; either TRBD1 or TRBD2 may supply D (5 bases each). Germline assignment: CDR1 LNHDA and CDR2 SQIVND (reference sequence). V lost 2 bases, J lost 2 bases, and 11 bases lay in between. The CDR3 contains 15 residues. Looking up the rest from reference TRBV19 and TRBJ2-3 gives the full variable domain: DGGITQSPKYLFRKEGQNVTLSCEQNLNHDAMYWYRQDPGQGLRLIYYSQIVNDFQKGDIAEGYSVSREKKESFPLTVTSAQKNPTAFYLCASSITRGTTDTQYFGPGTRLTVL.

This clonotype showed up many times. This CDR3 is CASTRPYQPQHF. CDR3 DNA sequence: TGTGCCAGCACCCGCCCCTATCAGCCCCAGCATTTT. The genes are TRBV28 and TRBJ1-5; D unresolved. Deletions cut 7 bases from V and 5 bases from J, with 9 bases between. The CDR3 has 12 residues. Germline V gives CDR1 MDHEN, CDR2 SYDVKM.